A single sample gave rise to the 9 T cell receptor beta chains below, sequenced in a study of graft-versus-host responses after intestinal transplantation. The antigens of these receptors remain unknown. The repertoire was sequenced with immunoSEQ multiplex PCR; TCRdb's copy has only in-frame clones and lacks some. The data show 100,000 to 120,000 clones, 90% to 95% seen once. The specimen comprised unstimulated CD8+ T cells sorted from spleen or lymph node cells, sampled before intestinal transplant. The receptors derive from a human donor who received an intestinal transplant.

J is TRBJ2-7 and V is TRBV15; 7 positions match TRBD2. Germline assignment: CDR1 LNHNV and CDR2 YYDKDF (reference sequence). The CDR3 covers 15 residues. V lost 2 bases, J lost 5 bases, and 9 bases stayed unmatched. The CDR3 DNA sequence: TGTGCCACCAGCAGACCTGGGGAGGGGTTCGACGAGCAGTACTTC. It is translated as CATSRPGEGFDEQYF. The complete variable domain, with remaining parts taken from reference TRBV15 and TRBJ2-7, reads DAMVIQNPRYQVTQFGKPVTLSCSQTLNHNVMYWYQQKSSQAPKLLFHYYDKDFNNEADTPDNFQSRRPNTSFCFLDIRSPGLGDTAMYLCATSRPGEGFDEQYFGPGTRLTVT.

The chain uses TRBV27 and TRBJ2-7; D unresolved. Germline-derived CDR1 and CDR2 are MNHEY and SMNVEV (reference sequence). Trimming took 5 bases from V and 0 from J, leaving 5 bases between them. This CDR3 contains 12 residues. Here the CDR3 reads CASSENSYEQYF. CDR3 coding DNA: TGTGCCAGCAGTGAGAACTCCTACGAGCAGTACTTC.

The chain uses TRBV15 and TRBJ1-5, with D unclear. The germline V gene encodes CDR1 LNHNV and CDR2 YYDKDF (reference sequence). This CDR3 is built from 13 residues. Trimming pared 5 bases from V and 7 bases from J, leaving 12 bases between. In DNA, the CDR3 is TGTGCCACCAGCCACGCGGGGAACCAGCCCCAGCATTTT. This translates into CATSHAGNQPQHF.

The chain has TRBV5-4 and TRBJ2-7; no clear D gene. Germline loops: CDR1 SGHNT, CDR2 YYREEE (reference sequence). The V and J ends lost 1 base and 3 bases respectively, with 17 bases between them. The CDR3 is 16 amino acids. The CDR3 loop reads CASSLQARWHSYEQYF. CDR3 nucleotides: TGTGCCAGCAGCTTGCAGGCGCGTTGGCACAGCTACGAGCAGTACTTC.

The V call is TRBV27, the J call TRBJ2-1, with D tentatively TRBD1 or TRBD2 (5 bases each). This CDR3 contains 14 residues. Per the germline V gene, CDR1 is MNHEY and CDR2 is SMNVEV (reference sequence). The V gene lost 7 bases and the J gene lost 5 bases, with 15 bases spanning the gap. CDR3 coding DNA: TGTGCCAGCAAACGGGACCTGTCCAACAATGAGCAGTTCTTC. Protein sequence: CASKRDLSNNEQFF.

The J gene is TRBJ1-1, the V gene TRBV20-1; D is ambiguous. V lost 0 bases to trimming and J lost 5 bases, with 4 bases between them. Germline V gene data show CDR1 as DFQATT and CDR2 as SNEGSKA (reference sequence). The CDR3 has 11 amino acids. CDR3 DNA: TGCAGTGCTAGAGATGGGACTGAAGCTTTCTTT. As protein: CSARDGTEAFF.

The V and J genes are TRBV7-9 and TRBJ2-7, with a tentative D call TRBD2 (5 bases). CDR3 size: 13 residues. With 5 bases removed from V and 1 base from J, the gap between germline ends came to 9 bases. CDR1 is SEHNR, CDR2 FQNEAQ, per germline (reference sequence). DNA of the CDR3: TGTGCCAGCAGCGAGGAGGCTTCCTACGAGCAGTACTTC. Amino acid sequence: CASSEEASYEQYF.

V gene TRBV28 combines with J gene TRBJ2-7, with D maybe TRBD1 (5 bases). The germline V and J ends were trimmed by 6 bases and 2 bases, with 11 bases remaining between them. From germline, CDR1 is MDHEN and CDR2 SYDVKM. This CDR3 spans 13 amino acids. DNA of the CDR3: TGTGCCAGCAGATTCGACAGTACCTACGAGCAGTACTTC. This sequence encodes CASRFDSTYEQYF.

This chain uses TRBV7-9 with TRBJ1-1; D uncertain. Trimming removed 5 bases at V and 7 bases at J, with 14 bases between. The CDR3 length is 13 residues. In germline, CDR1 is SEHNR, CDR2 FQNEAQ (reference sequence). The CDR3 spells CASSGQGLGEAFF. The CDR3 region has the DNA TGTGCCAGCAGCGGGCAAGGTCTCGGTGAAGCTTTCTTT.